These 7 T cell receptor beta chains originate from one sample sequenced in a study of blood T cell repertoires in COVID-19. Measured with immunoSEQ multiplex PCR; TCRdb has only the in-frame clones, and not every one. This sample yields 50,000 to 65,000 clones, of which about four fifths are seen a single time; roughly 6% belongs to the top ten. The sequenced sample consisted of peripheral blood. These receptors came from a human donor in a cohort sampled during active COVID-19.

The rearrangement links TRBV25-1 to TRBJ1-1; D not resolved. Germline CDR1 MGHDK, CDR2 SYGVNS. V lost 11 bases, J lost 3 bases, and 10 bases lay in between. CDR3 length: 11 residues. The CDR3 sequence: CASVQYTEAFF. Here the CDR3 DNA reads TGTGCCTCGGTGCAATACACTGAAGCTTTCTTT.

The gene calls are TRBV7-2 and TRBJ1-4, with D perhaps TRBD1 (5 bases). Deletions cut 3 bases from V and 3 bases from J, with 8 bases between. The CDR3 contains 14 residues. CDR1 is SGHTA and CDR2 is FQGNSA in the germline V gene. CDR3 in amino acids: CASSLGGSNEKLFF. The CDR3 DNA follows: TGTGCCAGCAGCTTGGGGGGATCTAATGAAAAACTGTTTTTT.

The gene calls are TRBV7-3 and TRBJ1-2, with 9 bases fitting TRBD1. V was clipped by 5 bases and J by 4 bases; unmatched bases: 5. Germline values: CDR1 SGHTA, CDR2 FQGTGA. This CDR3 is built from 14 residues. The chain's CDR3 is CASSAADRGYGYTF. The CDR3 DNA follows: TGTGCCAGCAGCGCAGCGGACAGGGGCTATGGCTACACCTTC.

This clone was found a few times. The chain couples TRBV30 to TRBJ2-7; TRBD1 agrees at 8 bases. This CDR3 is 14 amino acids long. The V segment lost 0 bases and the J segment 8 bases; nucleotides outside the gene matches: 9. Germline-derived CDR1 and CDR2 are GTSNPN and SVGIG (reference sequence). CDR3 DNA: TGTGCCTGGAGTGTAGGACAGGGCGGACGTAAGCAGTACTTC. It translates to CAWSVGQGGRKQYF. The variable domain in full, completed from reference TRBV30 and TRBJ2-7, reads SQTIHQWPATLVQPVGSPLSLECTVEGTSNPNLYWYRQAAGRGLQLLFYSVGIGQISSEVPQNLSASRPQDRQFILSSKKLLLSDSGFYLCAWSVGQGGRKQYFGPGTRLTVT.

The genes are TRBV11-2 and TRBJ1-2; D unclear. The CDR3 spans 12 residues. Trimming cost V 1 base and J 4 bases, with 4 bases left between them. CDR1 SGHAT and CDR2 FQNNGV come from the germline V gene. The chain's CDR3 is CASSLGGYGYTF. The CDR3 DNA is TGTGCCAGCAGCTTAGGAGGCTATGGCTACACCTTC.

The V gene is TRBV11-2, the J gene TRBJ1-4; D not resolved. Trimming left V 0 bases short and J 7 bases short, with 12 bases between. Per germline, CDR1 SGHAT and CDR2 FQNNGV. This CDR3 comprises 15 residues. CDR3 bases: TGTGCCAGCAGCTTAGAATTCGGCAGCGGTGAAAAACTGTTTTTT. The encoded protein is CASSLEFGSGEKLFF.

CDR3 protein: CASSLRQGDNEAFF. CDR3 DNA sequence: TGTGCCAGCTCCCTCAGACAGGGGGATAATGAAGCTTTCTTT. The chain links TRBV18 to TRBJ1-1; the match to TRBD1 covers 9 bases. Per the germline V gene, CDR1 is KGHSH and CDR2 is LQKENI. This CDR3 is 14 amino acids long. The V segment lost 6 bases and the J segment 7 bases; nucleotides outside the gene matches: 9.